This TCR beta chain stems from a study of blood T cell repertoires in COVID-19. About the research overall: From the United States, Italy and Spain came samples of acute and convalescent COVID-19. PBMCs, B-cell-depleted T cells, or T cells provided the cDNA or gDNA that made up the material.

Original analysis: Amplified reference gene primers provided the basis for estimating nucleated cell counts. TCRdb's copy holds only in-frame clones and misses some; the assay was immunoSEQ multiplex PCR. Clone size and the V and J calls come from that table; the DNA yielded D and trimming. The top ten clones hold under 3% of a sample with hundreds of thousands of clones, about 87% of them seen once. Seattle-derived patients entered the study during active infection and were followed longitudinally. The CDR3 spans 16 residues. The V and J ends lost 5 bases and 0 bases, in that order; junction bases with no gene match: 8. In germline, CDR1 is LNHDA, CDR2 SQIVND (reference sequence).

This chain uses TRBV19 with TRBJ1-2, with 8 positions matching TRBD1. Sample: peripheral blood. The sequence came from a woman aged 55-70 years with COVID-19, enrolled during active disease. The CDR3 loop is CASSLSGQAPNYGYTF. CDR3 DNA sequence: TGTGCCAGTAGTCTATCGGGACAGGCCCCTAACTATGGCTACACCTTC. Supplemented by reference TRBV19 and TRBJ1-2, the full variable domain reads DGGITQSPKYLFRKEGQNVTLSCEQNLNHDAMYWYRQDPGQGLRLIYYSQIVNDFQKGDIAEGYSVSREKKESFPLTVTSAQKNPTAFYLCASSLSGQAPNYGYTFGSGTRLTVV.